One and the same sample provided the 12 T cell receptor beta chains below, sequenced in a study of T cell changes during pregnancy in multiple sclerosis. The assay was immunoSEQ multiplex PCR, and TCRdb's table has in-frame clones only and misses some. The table shows 60,000 to 70,000 clones, with 90% to 95% occurring only once. This specimen consisted of peripheral blood, obtained after pregnancy. These receptors all come from a female donor in good health, enrolled as a control in a pregnancy study.

The chain uses TRBV5-5 and TRBJ1-4, with a tentative D call TRBD1 (6 bases). Trimming took off 3 bases at V and 5 bases at J, with 14 bases between the two ends. From germline, CDR1 is SGHKS and CDR2 YYEKEE (reference sequence). The CDR3 runs 15 residues. The CDR3 loop reads CASSSPGGPNEKLFF. The CDR3 nucleotides are TGTGCCAGCAGCTCCCCGGGGGGGCCGAATGAAAAACTGTTTTTT. The complete variable domain, with remaining parts taken from reference TRBV5-5 and TRBJ1-4, reads DAGVTQSPTHLIKTRGQQVTLRCSPISGHKSVSWYQQVLGQGPQFIFQYYEKEERGRGNFPDRFSARQFPNYSSELNVNALLLGDSALYLCASSSPGGPNEKLFFGSGTQLSVL.

Only a few counts were recorded for this clone. The chain uses TRBV30 and TRBJ1-6; 8 bases fit TRBD1. CDR3 length: 14 residues. J was trimmed by 11 bases and V by 8 bases; bases with no gene match: 14. Germline CDR1 and CDR2: GTSNPN and SVGIG (reference sequence). Written as DNA, the CDR3 is TGTGCCGCAGCACCCGGCAGGGGGCATCCACCCCTCCACTTT. Its protein is CAAAPGRGHPPLHF.

The V call is TRBV4-2, the J call TRBJ2-1; 10 bases match TRBD2. The germline gives CDR1 LGHNA, CDR2 YNFKEQ. The CDR3 length is 16 residues. J was trimmed by 5 bases and V by 2 bases; bases with no gene match: 6. The CDR3 protein is CASSQRGTSAHNEQFF. The DNA for the CDR3 is TGTGCCAGCAGCCAAAGAGGGACTAGCGCCCACAATGAGCAGTTCTTC.

The chain recombines TRBV30 with TRBJ2-2; D is unresolved. V lost 7 bases, J lost 1 base, and 10 bases lay in between. Germline V lookup: CDR1 GTSNPN, CDR2 SVGIG (reference sequence). The CDR3 has 13 amino acids. The CDR3 DNA sequence: TGTGCCTCGGGTTCGAAGAACACCGGGGAGCTGTTTTTT. Translation: CASGSKNTGELFF.

There are a few counts of this clone. The chain employs TRBV19 and TRBJ1-6; 10 bases align to TRBD1. Trimming took 3 bases from V and 9 from J; bases not matched to a gene: 11. This CDR3 has 17 residues. Germline loops: CDR1 LNHDA, CDR2 SQIVND (reference sequence). CDR3 protein: CASSIDRGQGIASPLHF. For the CDR3, the DNA is TGTGCCAGTAGTATTGACCGGGGACAGGGGATAGCTTCACCCCTCCACTTT. The variable domain in full, with the rest retrieved from reference TRBV19 and TRBJ1-6, is DGGITQSPKYLFRKEGQNVTLSCEQNLNHDAMYWYRQDPGQGLRLIYYSQIVNDFQKGDIAEGYSVSREKKESFPLTVTSAQKNPTAFYLCASSIDRGQGIASPLHFGNGTRLTVT.

The chain joins TRBV4-3 to TRBJ2-4; 13 nucleotides line up with TRBD2. With V trimmed by 5 bases and J by 3 bases, 7 bases remained unmatched. This CDR3 comprises 17 residues. Germline assignment: CDR1 LGHNA and CDR2 YSLEER. The CDR3 sequence is CASSLGLAGAGKNIQYF. The CDR3 coding sequence is TGCGCCAGCAGCTTAGGACTAGCGGGGGCCGGCAAAAACATTCAGTACTTC.

The chain employs TRBV7-2 and TRBJ1-6; D is ambiguous. CDR1 SGHTA and CDR2 FQGNSA come from the germline V gene. The V end was cut by 1 base, the J end by 0 bases, with 7 bases between. The CDR3 has 16 amino acids. DNA of the CDR3: TGTGCCAGCAGCTTAGTCGGGGTCTCCTATAATTCACCCCTCCACTTT. Its translation is CASSLVGVSYNSPLHF.

This sequence joins TRBV11-2 and TRBJ1-1; no firm D call. Trimming stripped 2 bases from V and 4 bases from J, with 11 bases between. The CDR3 has 14 residues. The germline V gene has CDR1 SGHAT and CDR2 FQNNGV. The CDR3 sequence is CASSLPGVPTEAFF. CDR3 coding DNA: TGTGCCAGCAGCTTACCGGGAGTCCCCACTGAAGCTTTCTTT.

This chain links TRBV11-2 with TRBJ2-7; the match to TRBD1 covers 9 bases. Trimming took 6 bases from V and 3 from J; bases not matched to a gene: 6. The germline V gene encodes CDR1 SGHAT and CDR2 FQNNGV. This CDR3 region has 14 residues. This CDR3 is CASSAGTGNYEQYF. CDR3 DNA sequence: TGTGCCAGCAGTGCCGGGACAGGGAACTACGAGCAGTACTTC.

In nucleotides, the CDR3 is TGTGCCAGCTCAACAGGGGCCCGAGCTAACTATGGCTACACCTTC. Translation: CASSTGARANYGYTF. The chain has TRBV6-6 and TRBJ1-2; 7 bases fit TRBD1. Per the germline V gene, CDR1 is MNHNY and CDR2 is SVGAGI (reference sequence). This CDR3 is built from 15 residues. Trimming at V came to 8 bases and at J to 0 bases, leaving 9 bases not matched to a gene.

CDR3 residues: CASSRDGNEQFF. The CDR3 DNA sequence: TGTGCCAGCAGCCGCGATGGCAATGAGCAGTTCTTC. The genes are TRBV11-1 and TRBJ2-1, with D uncertain. There are 12 residues in the CDR3. Germline loops: CDR1 SGHAT, CDR2 FQDESV (reference sequence). Trimming took 5 bases from V and 6 from J, leaving 8 bases between them.

This clone occurred a few times. J is TRBJ1-2 and V is TRBV4-3, with TRBD1 as a possible D gene (5 bases). The CDR3 runs 18 residues. CDR1 is LGHNA and CDR2 is YSLEER in the germline V gene. V was shortened by 0 bases and J by 7 bases, with 24 bases between the two germline ends. CDR3 in DNA: TGCGCCAGCAGCCAAGAGAGCAGGATTTTCGACAGTCCGGGTGGCTACACCTTC. Translated, it gives CASSQESRIFDSPGGYTF.